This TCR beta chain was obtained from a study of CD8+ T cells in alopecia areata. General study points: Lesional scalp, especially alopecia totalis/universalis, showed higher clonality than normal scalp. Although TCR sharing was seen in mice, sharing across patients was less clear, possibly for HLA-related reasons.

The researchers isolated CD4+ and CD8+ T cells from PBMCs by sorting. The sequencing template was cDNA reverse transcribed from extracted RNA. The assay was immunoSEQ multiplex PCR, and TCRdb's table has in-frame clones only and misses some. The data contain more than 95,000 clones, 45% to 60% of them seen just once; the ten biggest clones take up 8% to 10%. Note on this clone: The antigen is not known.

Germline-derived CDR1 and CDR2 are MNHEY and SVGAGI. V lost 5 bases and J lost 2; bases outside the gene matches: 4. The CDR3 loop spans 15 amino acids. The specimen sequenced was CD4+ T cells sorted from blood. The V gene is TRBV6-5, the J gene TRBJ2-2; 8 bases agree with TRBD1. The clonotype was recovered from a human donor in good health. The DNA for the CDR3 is TGTGCCAGCAGTATCGACAGGGGAAACACCGGGGAGCTGTTTTTT. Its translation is CASSIDRGNTGELFF.